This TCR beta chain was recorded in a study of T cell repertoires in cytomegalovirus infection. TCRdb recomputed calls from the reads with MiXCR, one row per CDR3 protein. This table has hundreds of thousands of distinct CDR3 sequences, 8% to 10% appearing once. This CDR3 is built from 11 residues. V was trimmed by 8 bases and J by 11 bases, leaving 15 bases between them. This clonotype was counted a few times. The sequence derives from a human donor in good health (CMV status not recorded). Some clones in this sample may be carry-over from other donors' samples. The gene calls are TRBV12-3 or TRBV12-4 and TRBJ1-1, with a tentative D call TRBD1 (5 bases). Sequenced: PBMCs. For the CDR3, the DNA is TGTGCCAGCTCCGAGGGGCCCGGCGCTTTCTTT. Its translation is CASSEGPGAFF.